Given below is one TCR beta chain in context. Its antigen remains unidentified. The donors were adults (healthy and HIV-negative) with no recent acute infections or vaccinations. The sample comes from a study of shared clonotypes between healthy human individuals. Some clones are missing from TCRdb's copy, which holds only in-frame ones; the method was immunoSEQ multiplex PCR. The table lists about 2.4 million clones, 93% of them singletons. Study-wide points: The study drew on few donors, limiting represented genetic and exposure-history diversity.

Sequenced material: naive CD4+ T cells from PBMCs. Subset of the sample: CD45RA+ positively selected. The TCR comes from a man aged 18 to 35 in good health. Some clones in this sample may be carry-over from other donors' samples.

In DNA form, the CDR3 reads TGTGCCAGCAGATTCGGACATATCACCGGGGAGCTGTTTTTT. Its translation: CASRFGHITGELFF. The chain carries TRBV27 and TRBJ2-2, with D maybe TRBD1 (5 bases). Germline-derived CDR1 and CDR2 are MNHEY and SMNVEV (reference sequence). V was pared by 6 bases and J by 4 bases, with 12 bases between. There are 14 residues in the CDR3.